This entry lists 23 T cell receptor beta chains sequenced from one sample in a study of T-cell reconstitution after alpha-beta-depleted transplantation in children. Unique molecular identifiers were used in preparing the TCRbeta library. TCRdb recomputed calls from the PCR reads with MiXCR, one row per CDR3 protein. The sample shows hundreds of thousands of distinct CDR3 sequences, 20% to 30% of them seen only once. Here the sequenced sample was PBMCs, mostly from graft donor cells, taken 360 days after TCRalphabeta/CD19-depleted stem cell transplant. The receptors stem from a female patient between 2 and 15 years old who had a stem cell transplant for congenital amegakaryocytic thrombocytopenia, so the T cells may come from the graft donor.

This clonotype was detected ten times or more. This chain uses TRBV4-1 with TRBJ1-2; D remains unclear. The V end was cut by 1 base, the J end by 2 bases, with 11 bases between. The V gene's germline CDR1 is MGHRA and CDR2 YSYEKL. This CDR3 is 15 amino acids long. CDR3 bases: TGCGCCAGCAGCCAAGTGCCCGGAGCCAACTATGGCTACACCTTC. It is translated as CASSQVPGANYGYTF.

The V call is TRBV12-3 or TRBV12-4, the J call TRBJ2-5; D remains unclear. The CDR3 spans 15 residues. The V end lost 5 bases, the J end lost 5 bases, and 18 bases lay between the germline ends. This CDR3 is CASSPPGRPGETQYF. CDR3 nucleotide sequence: TGTGCCAGCAGTCCACCAGGCAGGCCCGGGGAGACCCAGTACTTC.

V gene TRBV4-3 combines with J gene TRBJ2-2; 9 bases fit TRBD2. Losses at the gene ends were 4 bases for V and 5 bases for J; bases not matched to a gene: 8. The germline gives CDR1 LGHNA, CDR2 YSLEER. This CDR3 comprises 16 residues. CDR3 in amino acids: CASSPPSGMITGELFF. CDR3 nucleotides: TGCGCCAGCAGCCCCCCTAGCGGGATGATAACCGGGGAGCTGTTTTTT.

This clonotype was picked up many times. The chain joins TRBV4-1 to TRBJ2-1; 7 bases align to TRBD2. Germline V gene data show CDR1 as MGHRA and CDR2 as YSYEKL. The CDR3 has 16 amino acids. V was pared by 0 bases and J by 2 bases, with 4 bases of the junction left unmatched. The CDR3: CASSQDSSGTYNEQFF. The CDR3 nucleotides read TGCGCCAGCAGCCAAGATTCGAGCGGGACCTACAATGAGCAGTTCTTC.

The chain employs TRBV3-1 and TRBJ2-3; the D gene is possibly TRBD1 (5 bases). Trimming left V 0 bases short and J 3 bases short, with 7 bases between. CDR1 and CDR2 (germline): LGHDT, YNNKEL (reference sequence). CDR3 size: 14 residues. CDR3 DNA: TGTGCCAGCAGCCAAGATGCAGGGACAGATACGCAGTATTTT. It encodes CASSQDAGTDTQYF.

The V gene is TRBV18, the J gene TRBJ2-7; possibly TRBD2 for D (6 bases). The CDR3 has 14 amino acids. The germline gives CDR1 KGHSH, CDR2 LQKENI. With 4 bases removed from V and 6 bases from J, the gap between germline ends came to 16 bases. This chain's CDR3 is CASSLQGRGLEQYF. CDR3 nucleotide sequence: TGTGCCAGCTCACTTCAAGGTCGGGGACTCGAGCAGTACTTC.

The J gene is TRBJ2-7, the V gene TRBV3-1, with a weak D call TRBD2 (6 bases). This CDR3 comprises 18 residues. V was shortened by 4 bases and J by 2 bases, with 24 bases between the two germline ends. Germline-derived CDR1 and CDR2 are LGHDT and YNNKEL (reference sequence). The CDR3 DNA reads TGTGCCAGCAGCCTAAATCGGGGTTTTTCTAGCGACACCTACGAGCAGTACTTC. It translates to CASSLNRGFSSDTYEQYF.

The chain links TRBV7-6 to TRBJ1-3; D is unresolved. V gave up 5 bases and J gave up 4 bases, with 9 bases separating them. This CDR3 has 13 amino acids. Per germline, CDR1 SGHVS and CDR2 FNYEAQ. CDR3 DNA sequence: TGTGCCAGCAGCAGCGACGCAGGAAACACCATATATTTT. Translation: CASSSDAGNTIYF.

The genes are TRBV11-2 and TRBJ2-3; D possibly corresponds to TRBD2 (5 bases). Germline CDR1 SGHAT, CDR2 FQNNGV. The CDR3 consists of 17 residues. Trimming shortened V by 2 bases and J by 1 base, and 16 bases separated the two germline ends. The CDR3 nucleotides are TGTGCCAGCAGCTTACTAAGAGGGAAGCGCCGCACAGATACGCAGTATTTT. Its protein product is CASSLLRGKRRTDTQYF. Variable domain in full (rest from reference TRBV11-2 and TRBJ2-3): EAGVAQSPRYKIIEKRQSVAFWCNPISGHATLYWYQQILGQGPKLLIQFQNNGVVDDSQLPKDRFSAERLKGVDSTLKIQPAKLEDSAVYLCASSLLRGKRRTDTQYFGPGTRLTVL.

In its sample, this clonotype was seen many times. The rearrangement joins TRBV11-2 to TRBJ2-1, with 11 positions matching TRBD2. The CDR3 has 19 amino acids. Germline lookup yields CDR1 SGHAT and CDR2 FQNNGV. V shed 5 bases and J 2 bases; nucleotides not matched to a gene: 14. The CDR3, as DNA: TGTGCCAGCAGCCTACAGACTAGCGGGATTGATGGGCCCTACAATGAGCAGTTCTTC. Translated, it gives CASSLQTSGIDGPYNEQFF.

This clonotype was counted only a few times. J is TRBJ1-5 and V is TRBV30; no reliable D call. Per the germline V gene, CDR1 is GTSNPN and CDR2 is SVGIG (reference sequence). The germline V and J ends were trimmed by 3 bases and 2 bases, with 11 bases remaining between them. The CDR3 has 14 residues. CDR3 amino acids: CAWSREWGNQPQHF. As DNA, the CDR3 is TGTGCCTGGAGCCGGGAGTGGGGCAATCAGCCCCAGCATTTT.

This clonotype was seen ten or more times. The chain recombines TRBV6-1 with TRBJ2-7, with TRBD1 as a possible D gene (6 bases). Germline V gene lookup returns CDR1 MNHNS and CDR2 SASEGT. V was cut by 5 bases and J by 3 bases, with 14 bases left in between. CDR3 length equals 14 residues. CDR3 amino acids: CASSLDSSDYEQYF. In DNA, the CDR3 is TGTGCCAGCAGTCTGGACAGCTCCGACTACGAGCAGTACTTC.

Many counts were recorded for this clonotype. This chain uses TRBV12-3 or TRBV12-4 with TRBJ1-6; TRBD1 aligns across 7 bases. The length of the CDR3 is 16 residues. V was clipped by 3 bases and J by 7 bases; unmatched bases: 9. CDR3 loop: CASSLGAGQLNSPLHF. CDR3 nucleotide sequence: TGTGCCAGCAGTTTGGGGGCGGGACAGTTGAATTCACCCCTCCACTTT.

A few counts support this clonotype. The chain combines TRBV28 with TRBJ1-4; no reliable D call. Per germline, CDR1 MDHEN and CDR2 SYDVKM. The CDR3 contains 11 residues. The V end was cut by 8 bases, the J end by 10 bases, with 11 bases between. CDR3 DNA: TGTGCCAGCTTAGGGAGGAGAAAACTGTTTTTT. Its translation: CASLGRRKLFF.

This chain's CDR3 is CASSPLAGADNEQFF. CDR3 coding DNA: TGTGCCAGCAGCCCCCTCGCCGGGGCCGACAATGAGCAGTTCTTC. V and J are TRBV7-7 and TRBJ2-1; D is tentatively TRBD1 or TRBD2 (5 bases each). Germline V gene lookup returns CDR1 SSHAT and CDR2 FNYEAQ (reference sequence). V lost 5 bases and J lost 5, with 16 bases in between. CDR3 size: 15 residues.

The V call is TRBV4-3, the J call TRBJ2-3; no clear D gene. CDR1 and CDR2 (germline): LGHNA, YSLEER. The CDR3 totals 15 residues. Trimming shortened V by 1 base and J by 6 bases, and 14 bases separated the two germline ends. CDR3 coding DNA: TGCGCCAGCAGCCAAGCCCTCCGGTTTAGGGATACGCAGTATTTT. Translation gives CASSQALRFRDTQYF.

The rearrangement uses TRBV7-6 and TRBJ2-5; perhaps TRBD2 as D (6 bases). CDR1 is SGHVS, CDR2 FNYEAQ, per germline. V was pared by 5 bases and J by 0 bases, with 10 bases between. The length of the CDR3 is 14 residues. The CDR3: CASSDREYQETQYF. The CDR3 coding sequence is TGTGCCAGCAGCGACCGGGAGTACCAAGAGACCCAGTACTTC.

The chain couples TRBV29-1 to TRBJ2-7, with 7 bases that match TRBD1. Germline trimming cut 0 bases from V and 3 bases from J; bases unmatched to any gene: 5. The CDR3 has 14 amino acids. Per the germline V gene, CDR1 is SQVTM and CDR2 is ANQGSEA. The CDR3 reads CSVEEGQTNYEQYF. CDR3 nucleotides: TGCAGCGTTGAAGAGGGACAGACTAACTACGAGCAGTACTTC.

J is TRBJ2-1 and V is TRBV25-1; 7 nucleotides agree with TRBD2. Germline values: CDR1 MGHDK, CDR2 SYGVNS. The CDR3 runs to 12 residues. V was clipped by 8 bases and J by 9 bases; unmatched bases: 7. The CDR3 nucleotides are TGTGCCAGCGGTCTTGCGGGAGCTGAGCAGTTCTTC. The encoded protein is CASGLAGAEQFF.

This clonotype came up a few times. The CDR3: CASNHGQGNTGELFF. For the CDR3, the DNA is TGCGCCAGCAACCATGGACAGGGGAACACCGGGGAGCTGTTTTTT. This chain joins TRBV5-1 and TRBJ2-2, with 8 bases fitting TRBD1. V gave up 6 bases and J gave up 1 base; unmatched junction bases: 5. The CDR3 runs 15 residues. Germline CDR1 SGHRS, CDR2 YFSETQ.

This clonotype was counted a few times. The chain is built from TRBV10-3 and TRBJ1-5; D call uncertain. V dropped 6 bases and J dropped 7 bases, with 13 bases sitting between them. The germline V gene has CDR1 ENHRY and CDR2 SYGVKD. The CDR3 is 13 residues long. The CDR3 DNA reads TGTGCCATCAGGGAGACCGAACGGCAGCCCCAGCATTTT. It specifies CAIRETERQPQHF.

This clonotype occurred a few times. This chain joins TRBV12-3 or TRBV12-4 and TRBJ1-1, with D tentatively TRBD1 (5 bases). V lost 1 base, J lost 3 bases, and 12 bases lay in between. The CDR3 is 15 amino acids. This chain's CDR3 is CASSLGRGSDTEAFF. CDR3 coding DNA: TGTGCCAGCAGTTTAGGGAGGGGTTCAGACACTGAAGCTTTCTTT.

J is TRBJ1-2 and V is TRBV11-2; maybe TRBD1 (6 bases). The CDR3 sequence is 17 residues long. Germline CDR1 SGHAT, CDR2 FQNNGV. Trimming removed 4 bases at V and 4 bases at J, with 22 bases between. As DNA, the CDR3 is TGTGCCAGCAGCTACGGTAGGCCATTCGGACAGCGCTATGGCTACACCTTC. Translating it yields CASSYGRPFGQRYGYTF.